What follows describes a single T cell receptor (beta chain). Its antigen is unknown. The CDR3 sequence is 14 residues long. The V end lost 1 base, the J end lost 5 bases, and 11 bases lay between the germline ends. CDR1 is MNHNS and CDR2 is SASEGT in the germline V gene. TCRdb passed the 5' RACE reads through MiXCR, listing each CDR3 protein once. The sample lists about 530,000 distinct CDR3 sequences, under 25% seen once, with about 0.5% in the top ten. The sample belongs to a study of identical twins. Study-wide results and limits: When twins shared out-of-frame alpha sequences, those sequences had excess low generation probability. Zero-insertion findings could be partly confounded by invariant cells (MAIT and iNKT cells).

Everyone who gave samples was a healthy Caucasian. The same data also contributed to another study, on yellow fever vaccine responses in identical twins.

The sequence derives from a woman between 18 and 29 years old in good health. What was sequenced was CD4+ T cells sorted from blood. The V and J genes are TRBV6-1 and TRBJ1-1, with a weak D call TRBD1 (5 bases). The CDR3 DNA is TGTGCCAGCAGTGAAGTAGGTTGGGGGACTGAAGCTTTCTTT. Residues: CASSEVGWGTEAFF.